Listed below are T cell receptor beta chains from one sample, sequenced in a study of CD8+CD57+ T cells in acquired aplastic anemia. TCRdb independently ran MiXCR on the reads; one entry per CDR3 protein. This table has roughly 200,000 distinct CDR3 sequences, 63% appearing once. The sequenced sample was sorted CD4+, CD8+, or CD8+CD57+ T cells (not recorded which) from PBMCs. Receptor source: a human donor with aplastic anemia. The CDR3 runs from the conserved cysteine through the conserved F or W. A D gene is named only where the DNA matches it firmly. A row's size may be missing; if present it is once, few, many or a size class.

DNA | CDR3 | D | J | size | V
TGTGCCAGCCGCCCAGGGGGCGTCGATACGCAGTATTTT | CASRPGGVDTQYF | TRBD1 | TRBJ2-3 | NA | TRBV5-4
TGTGCCAGCAGCCCGACCCCCACGTACCAAGAGACCCAGTACTTC | CASSPTPTYQETQYF | NA | TRBJ2-5 | NA | TRBV7-2
TGTGCCACCGGGACTAGCGGGAGGACCTACAATGAGCAGTTCTTC | CATGTSGRTYNEQFF | TRBD2 | TRBJ2-1 | NA | TRBV24-1
TGTGCCAGCAGTTTATTGGGGAACACCGGGGAGCTGTTTTTT | CASSLLGNTGELFF | NA | TRBJ2-2 | NA | TRBV12-3/TRBV12-4
TGTGCCAGCAGCTTAGCCTACGGTTACGAGCAGTACTTC | CASSLAYGYEQYF | NA | TRBJ2-7 | many | TRBV7-9
TGTGCCAGCAGAAGACAGATGGAGACCCAGTACTTC | CASRRQMETQYF | NA | TRBJ2-5 | NA | TRBV7-9
TGCGCCAGCAGTCCAGGGACAGGGGGCGAAAATGAGCAGTTCTTC | CASSPGTGGENEQFF | TRBD1 | TRBJ2-1 | NA | TRBV10-1
TGTGCCACCAGTGGTCCAGGGGGAAAGCAGTACTTC | CATSGPGGKQYF | TRBD1 | TRBJ2-7 | NA | TRBV24-1
TGTGCCAGCAGCTTAACGGAGGGGGGCGGCTACACCTTC | CASSLTEGGGYTF | NA | TRBJ1-2 | NA | TRBV7-3
TGCGCCAGCAGTGAAGGGTCTAGCGCGGTCGGGGAGCTGTTTTTT | CASSEGSSAVGELFF | NA | TRBJ2-2 | many | TRBV10-1
TGTGCCAGCAGCTTAGGACAGATTCAAGAGACCCAGTACTTC | CASSLGQIQETQYF | NA | TRBJ2-5 | many | TRBV7-9
TGTGCCAGCAGCTTATTAGACAGCACAGATACGCAGTATTTT | CASSLLDSTDTQYF | NA | TRBJ2-3 | few | TRBV7-9
TGCAGCGTGGGGGACAGGCCATACGAGCAGTACTTC | CSVGDRPYEQYF | TRBD1 | TRBJ2-7 | NA | TRBV29-1
TGCAGTGCTAGATCCGTACTCGGGATCTATGGCTACACCTTC | CSARSVLGIYGYTF | NA | TRBJ1-2 | once | TRBV20-1
TGCGCCAGCAGCTTTACTAGCGGGGGGGCAACGGATGAGCAGTTCTTC | CASSFTSGGATDEQFF | TRBD2 | TRBJ2-1 | NA | TRBV5-1
TGTGCCAGTAGGGCAGGGGAAGGGGCCAATCAGCCCCAGCATTTT | CASRAGEGANQPQHF | NA | TRBJ1-5 | many | TRBV19
TGTGCCAGCAGCCCCCCTTTCAGCAGCCAAGAGACCCAGTACTTC | CASSPPFSSQETQYF | NA | TRBJ2-5 | once | TRBV7-3
TGTGCCAGCAGTTCCCCGGGACAGGGAAACACCATATATTTT | CASSSPGQGNTIYF | TRBD1 | TRBJ1-3 | many | TRBV6-5
TGTGCCAGCAGCTTTAGAGGCGAGGGGGGCTACACCTTC | CASSFRGEGGYTF | NA | TRBJ1-2 | NA | TRBV7-8
TGTGCCAGCAGCTTGGACAGGGACGGAGGCTACACCTTC | CASSLDRDGGYTF | TRBD1 | TRBJ1-2 | NA | TRBV7-3
TGTGCCAGCAGCTTGGACGGGAACACCGGGGAGCTGTTTTTT | CASSLDGNTGELFF | NA | TRBJ2-2 | many | TRBV7-3
TGTGCCAGCAGCCAAGATGTCCCCTACGAGCAGTACTTC | CASSQDVPYEQYF | NA | TRBJ2-7 | NA | TRBV14
TGTGCCATCAGTGAGGTAGCCTACGAGCAGTACTTC | CAISEVAYEQYF | NA | TRBJ2-7 | few | TRBV10-3
TGTGCCAGCAGCTTAGCGCAATCAGGGGTGTTGGGAAAACTGTTTTTT | CASSLAQSGVLGKLFF | NA | TRBJ1-4 | NA | TRBV7-9
TGTGCCAGCTCACCGGCACTACTAGAGGCCCAGTACTTC | CASSPALLEAQYF | NA | TRBJ2-5 | NA | TRBV18
TGTGCCATCAGTCGGACAGGGGCGAGTGGAAACACCATATATTTT | CAISRTGASGNTIYF | TRBD1 | TRBJ1-3 | once | TRBV10-3
TGCAGTGCTAGAGACCTATGGACTGATGAGCAGTTCTTC | CSARDLWTDEQFF | NA | TRBJ2-1 | NA | TRBV20-1
TGTGCCAGCAGTTACATTTCTGAAAGATACGAGCAGTACTTC | CASSYISERYEQYF | NA | TRBJ2-7 | many | TRBV6-5
TGTGCCAGCAGCTGGGGGGGAGGAATCGGAGAGCAGTACTTC | CASSWGGGIGEQYF | TRBD2 | TRBJ2-7 | NA | TRBV7-6
TGTGCCAGCAGCCAAGAGGGGGGGCGGGAGAACACCGGGGAGCTGTTTTTT | CASSQEGGRENTGELFF | NA | TRBJ2-2 | many | TRBV4-2
TGTGCCAGCAGTACCGGGACTAGCGGGGGGGGAGAGACCCAGTACTTC | CASSTGTSGGGETQYF | TRBD2 | TRBJ2-5 | NA | TRBV25-1
TGTGCCAGCAGCCCAGGGACAGGGCGGGAGACCCAGTACTTC | CASSPGTGRETQYF | TRBD1 | TRBJ2-5 | few | TRBV11-2